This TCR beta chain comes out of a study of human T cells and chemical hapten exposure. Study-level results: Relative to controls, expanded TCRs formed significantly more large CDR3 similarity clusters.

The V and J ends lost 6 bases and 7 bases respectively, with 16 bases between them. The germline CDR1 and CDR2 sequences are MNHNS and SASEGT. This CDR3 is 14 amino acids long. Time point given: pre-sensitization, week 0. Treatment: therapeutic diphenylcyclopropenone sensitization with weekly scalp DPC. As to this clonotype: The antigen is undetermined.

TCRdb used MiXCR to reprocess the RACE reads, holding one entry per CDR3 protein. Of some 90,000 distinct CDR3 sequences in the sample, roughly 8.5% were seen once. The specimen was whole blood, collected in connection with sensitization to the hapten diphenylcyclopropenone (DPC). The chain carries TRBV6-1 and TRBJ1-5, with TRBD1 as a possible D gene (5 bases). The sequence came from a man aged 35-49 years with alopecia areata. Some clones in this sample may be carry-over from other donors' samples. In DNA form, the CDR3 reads TGTGCCAGCAGCAACCGGGACGTTGGCCAGCCCCAGCATTTT. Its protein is CASSNRDVGQPQHF.